Listed here are 10 T cell receptor beta chains from one sample, sequenced in a study of blood T cell repertoires in COVID-19. Clones were read by immunoSEQ multiplex PCR, and TCRdb kept only the in-frame ones, dropping some. Counted here are about 300,000 clones, over 75% occurring once; the ten biggest clones make up 3.5% to 5%. Material for sequencing was PBMCs or T cells enriched from blood (not recorded which). The receptors derive from a man aged 25-45 years who had recovered from COVID-19.

This sequence joins TRBV11-2 and TRBJ2-2, with D maybe TRBD2 (7 bases). The CDR3 is 19 residues long. Per the germline V gene, CDR1 is SGHAT and CDR2 is FQNNGV. V lost 0 bases and J 6 bases, leaving 23 bases between the germline ends. CDR3 in amino acids: CASSLDLFRGGRIAGELFF. The CDR3 DNA follows: TGTGCCAGCAGCTTAGATTTATTTCGCGGGGGCCGAATCGCCGGGGAGCTGTTTTTT.

This clone was found once. J is TRBJ1-4 and V is TRBV29-1; D may be TRBD1 (5 bases). The germline V and J ends were trimmed by 4 bases and 7 bases, with 13 bases remaining between them. This CDR3 is built from 13 residues. Germline CDR1 and CDR2: SQVTM and ANQGSEA. The CDR3 loop reads CSVAQGLGEKLFF. Written as DNA, the CDR3 is TGCAGCGTTGCTCAGGGATTAGGTGAAAAACTGTTTTTT. The variable domain in full, completed from reference TRBV29-1 and TRBJ1-4, reads SAVISQKPSRDICQRGTSLTIQCQVDSQVTMMFWYRQQPGQSLTLIATANQGSEATYESGFVIDKFPISRPNLTFSTLTVSNMSPEDSSIYLCSVAQGLGEKLFFGSGTQLSVL.

The chain is built from TRBV19 and TRBJ2-4; 8 bases match TRBD2. The V and J ends lost 9 bases and 5 bases, in that order; junction bases with no gene match: 0. This CDR3 contains 11 residues. CDR1 LNHDA and CDR2 SQIVND come from the germline V gene (reference sequence). The CDR3, as DNA: TGTGCCAGCGGGAGGGAAAACATTCAGTACTTC. It encodes CASGRENIQYF.

The chain employs TRBV2 and TRBJ2-2; no definite D call. Trimming took 3 bases from V and 3 from J, leaving 8 bases between them. Germline V lookup: CDR1 SNHLY, CDR2 FYNNEI. The CDR3 runs 14 residues. CDR3 protein: CASSDIRDTGELFF. CDR3 in DNA: TGTGCCAGCAGTGACATCCGAGACACCGGGGAGCTGTTTTTT.

The chain uses TRBV6-5 and TRBJ1-6, with D maybe TRBD1 (6 bases). This CDR3 comprises 12 residues. Trimming stripped 5 bases from V and 11 bases from J, with 10 bases between. The germline V gene has CDR1 MNHEY and CDR2 SVGAGI. The CDR3 nucleotides read TGTGCCAGCAGTCGGGACATCCCACCCCTCCACTTT. It specifies CASSRDIPPLHF.

The V gene is TRBV7-6, the J gene TRBJ2-2, with TRBD2 matching 7 bases. J lost 7 bases, V lost 0 bases, and 5 bases had no gene match. There are 15 residues in the CDR3. Per the germline V gene, CDR1 is SGHVS and CDR2 is FNYEAQ. CDR3 amino acids: CASSLAGGPGGELFF. As DNA, the CDR3 is TGTGCCAGCAGCTTAGCGGGAGGGCCCGGCGGGGAGCTGTTTTTT.

Here the CDR3 DNA reads TGCGCCAGCAGTGCCGTGAGCTCCTACAATGAGCAGTTCTTC. It is translated as CASSAVSSYNEQFF. The chain employs TRBV10-1 and TRBJ2-1; D ambiguous. The CDR3 contains 14 residues. Germline CDR1 reads WNHNN; CDR2 reads SYGVQD (reference sequence). V dropped 4 bases and J dropped 0 bases, with 7 bases sitting between them.

This chain links TRBV5-1 with TRBJ2-5, with 10 positions matching TRBD2. V was clipped by 1 base and J by 4 bases; unmatched bases: 1. CDR1 is SGHRS, CDR2 YFSETQ, per germline. This CDR3 has 14 residues. CDR3 protein: CASSLSGGGETQYF. The CDR3 nucleotides are TGCGCCAGCAGCTTGAGCGGGGGGGGAGAGACCCAGTACTTC.

The chain carries TRBV5-1 and TRBJ1-1; 10 positions match TRBD1. From germline, CDR1 is SGHRS and CDR2 YFSETQ. J gave up 1 base and V 4 bases, and 4 bases lay outside the gene matches. CDR3 length equals 15 residues. CDR3 in DNA: TGCGCCAGCAGCGGGACAGGGGCTCAGAACACTGAAGCTTTCTTT. Its translation is CASSGTGAQNTEAFF.

The V call is TRBV1, the J call TRBJ1-6; TRBD1, the table's D call, lacks a check against the DNA. TRBV1 is termed a pseudogene. There are 15 residues in the CDR3. The CDR3 DNA is TGCACCAGCAGCCAAGATAAGGGGTTCGATTCACCCCTCCACTTT. It specifies CTSSQDKGFDSPLHF.